These T cell receptor beta chains were read from a single sample in a study of cytomegalovirus exposure and HLA in healthy donors. Libraries were prepared by immunoSEQ multiplex PCR; TCRdb keeps only in-frame clonotypes and omits some of them. This table lists roughly 39,000 clones. Sequencing was performed on PBMCs. The receptors here all came from a woman aged 25 to 39 in good health and CMV-seropositive. The CDR3 runs from the conserved cysteine through the conserved F or W. D genes are given only for firm matches.

j_call d_call v_call cdr3_aa cdr3_nt
TRBJ1-1 - TRBV7-9 CASSLGVSQGPGTEAFF TGTGCCAGCAGCTTAGGGGTTTCGCAGGGGCCGGGCACTGAAGCTTTCTTT
TRBJ1-5 - TRBV7-8 CASSFPGHPGYSNQPQHF TGTGCCAGCAGCTTCCCGGGACACCCAGGTTATAGCAATCAGCCCCAGCATTTT
TRBJ2-2 TRBD1 TRBV10-1 CASSELNRGGTGELFF TGCGCCAGCAGTGAACTTAACAGGGGCGGCACCGGGGAGCTGTTTTTT
TRBJ2-1 - TRBV29-1 CSVEIAATSGNEQFF TGCAGCGTTGAGATAGCGGCTACCTCCGGCAATGAGCAGTTCTTC
TRBJ2-3 - TRBV28 CASTRGTSTDTQYF TGTGCCAGCACCCGGGGGACTAGCACAGATACGCAGTATTTT
TRBJ2-1 - TRBV11-3 CASSLDWVDGSSYNEQFF TGTGCCAGCAGCTTAGATTGGGTGGACGGGAGCTCCTACAATGAGCAGTTCTTC
TRBJ1-6 - TRBV28 CASSLSQGSSPLHF TGTGCCAGCAGTTTAAGTCAGGGGAGTTCACCCCTCCACTTT
TRBJ1-4 - TRBV30 CAWSVGTQLFF TGTGCCTGGAGTGTTGGGACACAGCTGTTTTTT
TRBJ1-2 - TRBV20-1 CSVGVYGYTF TGCAGTGTAGGGGTCTATGGCTACACCTTC
TRBJ2-7 - TRBV19 CASSRGGRAGDEQYF TGTGCCAGTAGTAGGGGGGGCAGAGCAGGGGACGAGCAGTACTTC
TRBJ2-5 - TRBV7-9 CASSPEAWVQETQYF TGTGCCAGCAGCCCCGAGGCCTGGGTCCAAGAGACCCAGTACTTC
TRBJ1-1 TRBD1 TRBV6-1 CASSVEDRGPTEAFF TGTGCCAGCAGTGTAGAAGACAGGGGGCCTACTGAAGCTTTCTTT
TRBJ1-2 - TRBV10-3 CAMGPGHTYGYTF TGTGCCATGGGACCGGGACATACCTATGGCTACACCTTC
TRBJ2-7 TRBD2 TRBV28 CASSAPAGDSYEQYF TGTGCCAGCAGTGCCCCCGCGGGGGACTCCTACGAGCAGTACTTC
TRBJ1-6 - TRBV5-6 CASSLSQGTGPLHF TGTGCCAGCAGCTTGAGTCAGGGCACGGGCCCCCTCCACTTT
TRBJ2-5 - TRBV16 CASSRGQGKETQYF TGTGCCAGCAGCCGAGGTCAGGGAAAAGAGACCCAGTACTTC
TRBJ2-2 - TRBV19 CASKTVNTGELFF TGTGCCAGTAAGACAGTCAACACCGGGGAGCTGTTTTTT
TRBJ1-2 TRBD1 TRBV11-1 CASSFGTGDGYTF TGTGCCAGCAGCTTTGGGACAGGGGATGGCTACACCTTC
TRBJ1-2 - TRBV11-3 CASSFAGHGNYGYTF TGTGCCAGCAGCTTCGCTGGGCACGGAAACTATGGCTACACCTTC
TRBJ2-2 TRBD1 TRBV5-4 CASSPGTGGLRAGTGELFF TGTGCCAGCAGCCCCGGGACAGGGGGCCTGAGGGCGGGCACCGGGGAGCTGTTTTTT
TRBJ2-3 TRBD2 TRBV7-2 CASSSTLAGEADTQYF TGTGCCAGCAGCTCTACCCTAGCGGGGGAAGCAGATACGCAGTATTTT
TRBJ2-1 TRBD2 TRBV5-1 CASSFGLAGDEQFF TGCGCCAGCAGCTTTGGGTTAGCGGGGGATGAGCAGTTCTTC
TRBJ2-7 - TRBV7-9 CASSLAGGAYEQYF TGTGCCAGCAGCTTAGCCGGCGGGGCCTACGAGCAGTACTTC
TRBJ2-3 TRBD1 TRBV5-6 CASRLSDRGSDTQYF TGTGCCAGCCGCCTTTCGGACAGGGGGTCAGATACGCAGTATTTT